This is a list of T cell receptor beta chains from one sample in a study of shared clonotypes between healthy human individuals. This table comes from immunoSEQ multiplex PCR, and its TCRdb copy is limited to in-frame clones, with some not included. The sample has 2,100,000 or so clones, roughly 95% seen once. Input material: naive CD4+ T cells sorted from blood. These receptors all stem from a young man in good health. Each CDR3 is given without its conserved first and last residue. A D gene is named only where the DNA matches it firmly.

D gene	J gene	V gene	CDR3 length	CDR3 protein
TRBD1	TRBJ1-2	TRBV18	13	ASSRDRSGSSGYT
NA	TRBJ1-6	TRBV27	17	ASSLYAPIGRSYNSPLH
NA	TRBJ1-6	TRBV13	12	ASSSRQRFSPLH
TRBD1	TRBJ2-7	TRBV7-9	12	ASSPRQGTYEQY
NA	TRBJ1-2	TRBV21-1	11	AISRMDRRLYT
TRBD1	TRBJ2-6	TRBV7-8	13	ASTQGAPGANVLT
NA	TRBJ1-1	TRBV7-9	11	ASSLVGTTEAF
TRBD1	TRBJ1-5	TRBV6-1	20	ASSEYVIAGQGLYSSNQPQH
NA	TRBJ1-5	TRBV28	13	ASSPPGGLGQPQH
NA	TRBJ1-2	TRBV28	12	ASSPGHPNYGYT
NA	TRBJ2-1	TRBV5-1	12	ASTWRGPPDEQF
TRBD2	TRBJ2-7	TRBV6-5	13	ASSYSESSGSRQY
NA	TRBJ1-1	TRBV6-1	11	ASSERGNTEAF
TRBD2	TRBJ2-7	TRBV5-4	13	ASSLEASGSYEQY
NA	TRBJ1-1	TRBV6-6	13	ASSHGQKASTEAF
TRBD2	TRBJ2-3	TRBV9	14	ASSENSGREADTQY
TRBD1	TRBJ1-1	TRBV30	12	AWGDSHMNTEAF
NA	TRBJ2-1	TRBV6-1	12	ASNAGPSYNEQF
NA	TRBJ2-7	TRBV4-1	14	ASSQVPQEPSYEQY
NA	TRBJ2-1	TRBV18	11	ASSPMDKVGQF
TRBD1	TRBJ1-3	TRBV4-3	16	ASSQDYRGPSTGNTIY
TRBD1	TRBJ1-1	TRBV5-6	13	ASSPRPGGHTEAF
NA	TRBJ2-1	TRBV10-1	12	ASSDRSSYNEQF
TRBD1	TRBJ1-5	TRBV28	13	ASSLIRGSNQPQH
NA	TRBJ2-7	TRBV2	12	ASTVGALVHEQY
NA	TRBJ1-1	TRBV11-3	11	ASSLDHQREAF
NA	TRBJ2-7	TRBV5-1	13	ASSLAPGLVYEQY
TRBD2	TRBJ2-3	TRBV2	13	ASSTSGGSTDTQY
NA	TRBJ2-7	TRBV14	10	ASSQDRVGQY
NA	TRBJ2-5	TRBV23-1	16	ASSQSFEAGPRQETQY
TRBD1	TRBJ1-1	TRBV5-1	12	ASTVGQGGTEAF
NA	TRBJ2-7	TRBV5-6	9	ASSLDSQQY
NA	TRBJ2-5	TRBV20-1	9	SALKGETQY
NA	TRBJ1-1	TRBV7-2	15	ASSLADVGGMNTEAF
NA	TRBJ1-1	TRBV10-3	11	AISEGSNTEAF
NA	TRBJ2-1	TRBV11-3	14	ASSFTPGLGNNEQF
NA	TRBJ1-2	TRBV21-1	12	ASSIWRFRRGYT
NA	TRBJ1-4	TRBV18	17	ASSPPDGFPSATNEKLF
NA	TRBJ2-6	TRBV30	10	AWSGGANVLT